Listed here are 10 T cell receptor beta chains from one sample, sequenced in a study of T cell responses to AZD1222 COVID-19 vaccine. Method: immunoSEQ multiplex PCR; TCRdb's copy keeps in-frame clones and lacks some. The sample shows over 200,000 clones, less than 95% of them seen only once. This specimen consisted of peripheral blood, obtained 28 days after the second dose of the MenACWY control vaccine. These receptor sequences come from an adult who received the MenACWY meningococcal vaccine as a control.

CDR3 loop: CASSPGLAGPDSYEQYF. CDR3 coding DNA: TGCGCCAGCAGCCCGGGACTAGCGGGTCCCGACTCCTACGAGCAGTACTTC. This chain links TRBV5-1 with TRBJ2-7; TRBD2 matches at 12 bases. Germline CDR1 reads SGHRS; CDR2 reads YFSETQ. This CDR3 spans 17 amino acids. V lost 4 bases and J lost 0; bases outside the gene matches: 8.

This clone has just one count. The genes are TRBV12-5 and TRBJ2-3, with 7 nucleotides matching TRBD2. The CDR3 is 18 residues long. Germline CDR1 LGHNT, CDR2 FRNRAP. The trim removed 3 bases at V and 0 bases at J, leaving 12 bases unmatched. The CDR3 DNA is TGTGCTAGTGGTTTTATTATAGGTGGTAGCGGGAGCACAGATACGCAGTATTTT. Protein product: CASGFIIGGSGSTDTQYF.

The chain couples TRBV7-9 to TRBJ1-3; weak D call: TRBD1 (5 bases). Between the trimmed V and J ends, which lost 1 base and 0 bases, there was a span of 13 bases. This CDR3 contains 17 residues. Germline V gene lookup returns CDR1 SEHNR and CDR2 FQNEAQ (reference sequence). CDR3 nucleotide sequence: TGTGCCAGCAGCTTAGGGTCCCCGACAGTCTCTGGAAACACCATATATTTT. Protein product: CASSLGSPTVSGNTIYF.

This clone was recorded once. The chain recombines TRBV7-3 with TRBJ2-2; D unresolved. In germline, CDR1 is SGHTA, CDR2 FQGTGA. V lost 4 bases, J lost 4 bases, and 10 bases lay in between. The CDR3 consists of 14 residues. As DNA, the CDR3 is TGTGCCAGCAGCTCCTCGACTTTCACCGGGGAGCTGTTTTTT. Protein product: CASSSSTFTGELFF.

This chain connects TRBV7-3 to TRBJ2-1; 13 nucleotides agree with TRBD2. The CDR3 is 16 amino acids. Per germline, CDR1 SGHTA and CDR2 FQGTGA. V lost 3 bases to trimming and J lost 7 bases; unmatched junction nucleotides: 6. The CDR3 DNA reads as TGTGCCAGCAGCTTCGGACTAGCGGGAGTTGAAAATGAGCAGTTCTTC. The encoded protein is CASSFGLAGVENEQFF.

The rearrangement links TRBV7-8 to TRBJ2-3, with TRBD2 as a possible D gene (6 bases). CDR1 is SGHVS, CDR2 FQNEAQ, per germline. Deletions cut 3 bases from V and 0 bases from J, with 10 bases between. The CDR3 consists of 15 residues. CDR3 in amino acids: CASSLRRGSTDTQYF. The CDR3 DNA is TGTGCCAGCAGCTTGCGGCGGGGTAGCACAGATACGCAGTATTTT.

In regard to this clone: Other nucleotide sequences in the sample specify the same CDR3. The rearrangement uses TRBV27 and TRBJ1-5; D is unclear. The CDR3 length is 12 residues. Per germline, CDR1 MNHEY and CDR2 SMNVEV (reference sequence). V was shortened by 3 bases and J by 7 bases, with 7 bases between the two germline ends. The CDR3 nucleotides read TGTGCCAGCAGTTTTCGCGGCCAGCCCCAGCATTTT. Amino acid sequence: CASSFRGQPQHF.

In this sample, this clone turned up once. The gene calls are TRBV5-1 and TRBJ1-6; no firm D call. The V gene's germline CDR1 is SGHRS and CDR2 YFSETQ. CDR3 length: 16 amino acids. The germline V and J ends were trimmed by 0 bases and 7 bases, with 14 bases remaining between them. CDR3 region: CASSLGAGGGNSPLHF. The CDR3 DNA is TGCGCCAGCAGCTTGGGGGCGGGCGGCGGGAATTCACCCCTCCACTTT.

J is TRBJ2-1 and V is TRBV11-1, with 11 bases that match TRBD2. Germline-derived CDR1 and CDR2 are SGHAT and FQDESV (reference sequence). This CDR3 is 13 amino acids long. After removal of 3 bases from V and 13 bases from J, the junction contained 5 bases not matched to a gene. The CDR3 spells CASSFSGGDYQFF. The CDR3 DNA reads as TGTGCCAGCAGCTTTAGCGGGGGGGACTATCAGTTCTTC.

The chain links TRBV28 to TRBJ1-5, with D uncertain. The CDR3 has 14 residues. Trimming pared 5 bases from V and 0 bases from J, leaving 8 bases between. Germline V CDR1 and CDR2: MDHEN, SYDVKM. CDR3 in DNA: TGTGCCAGCAGTCCCTTATATAGCAATCAGCCCCAGCATTTT. It specifies CASSPLYSNQPQHF. Variable domain in full (rest from reference TRBV28 and TRBJ1-5): DVKVTQSSRYLVKRTGEKVFLECVQDMDHENMFWYRQDPGLGLRLIYFSYDVKMKEKGDIPEGYSVSREKKERFSLILESASTNQTSMYLCASSPLYSNQPQHFGDGTRLSIL.